These T cell receptor beta chains were read from a single sample in a study of blood T cell repertoires in COVID-19. Profiled with immunoSEQ multiplex PCR; TCRdb holds only in-frame clones, not every one. The data hold approximately 300,000 clones, with almost 90% observed a single time. Material for sequencing was peripheral blood. The receptors here all came from a woman in her 40s with COVID-19, enrolled during active disease. Each CDR3 is given with its conserved first and last residue. The order of the fields is D gene, clone size, V gene, J gene, CDR3 DNA, CDR3 protein. D genes are given only for firm matches. Expanded clones are given a class, and other clones once, few, many or no size at all.

d_gene: NA
abundance: NA
v_gene: TRBV4-3
j_gene: TRBJ2-5
CDR3nt: TGCGCCAGCAGCCAAGGCCTAGCACAGACCCAGTACTTC
CDR3aa: CASSQGLAQTQYF

d_gene: NA
abundance: NA
v_gene: TRBV9
j_gene: TRBJ1-4
CDR3nt: TGTGCCAGCAGCTCGGTCGGCAGCGAACCAACTAATGAAAAACTGTTTTTT
CDR3aa: CASSSVGSEPTNEKLFF

d_gene: NA
abundance: NA
v_gene: TRBV3-1/TRBV3-2
j_gene: TRBJ2-5
CDR3nt: TGTGCCAGCAGCCAAGATATTGAGATGGACTTTCGGGCAGAGGATAGGGTGACCCAGTACTTC
CDR3aa: CASSQDIEMDFRAEDRVTQYF

d_gene: NA
abundance: NA
v_gene: TRBV6-1
j_gene: TRBJ2-1
CDR3nt: TGTGCCAGCAGTGAATTCGGCCAGGTTCCCTACAATGAGCAGTTCTTC
CDR3aa: CASSEFGQVPYNEQFF

d_gene: TRBD1
abundance: NA
v_gene: TRBV5-4
j_gene: TRBJ1-1
CDR3nt: TGTGCCAGCAGGACAGGGGGCGCGTATGACACTGAAGCTTTCTTT
CDR3aa: CASRTGGAYDTEAFF

d_gene: TRBD1
abundance: NA
v_gene: TRBV19
j_gene: TRBJ2-1
CDR3nt: TGTGCCACCAAACCGGACAGGGGTTTTAACAATGAGCAGTTCTTC
CDR3aa: CATKPDRGFNNEQFF

d_gene: TRBD2
abundance: NA
v_gene: TRBV5-1
j_gene: TRBJ2-7
CDR3nt: TGCGCCAGCAGCTCGTTGGGACTAGCGGGGGGTCCTAGCTCCTACGAGCAGTACTTC
CDR3aa: CASSSLGLAGGPSSYEQYF

d_gene: NA
abundance: NA
v_gene: TRBV4-3
j_gene: TRBJ2-2
CDR3nt: TGCGCCAGCAGCCAAGATCCCAGCGGAGGGGCCGGGGAGCTGTTTTTT
CDR3aa: CASSQDPSGGAGELFF

d_gene: NA
abundance: NA
v_gene: TRBV5-6
j_gene: TRBJ1-4
CDR3nt: TGTGCCAGCGGAGACCCGCTTAATGAAAAACTGTTTTTT
CDR3aa: CASGDPLNEKLFF

d_gene: NA
abundance: once
v_gene: TRBV30
j_gene: TRBJ1-1
CDR3nt: TGTGCCGTCCAAAGACAGGCCGGCACTGAAGCTTTCTTT
CDR3aa: CAVQRQAGTEAFF

d_gene: NA
abundance: NA
v_gene: TRBV24-1
j_gene: TRBJ1-2
CDR3nt: TGTGCCACCAGTGATTTGCGTTCGGTCTATGGCTACACCTTC
CDR3aa: CATSDLRSVYGYTF

d_gene: NA
abundance: NA
v_gene: TRBV5-5
j_gene: TRBJ2-2
CDR3nt: TGTGCCAGCAGCTTGGTTACAGGACAGAACACCGGGGAGCTGTTTTTT
CDR3aa: CASSLVTGQNTGELFF

d_gene: TRBD2
abundance: NA
v_gene: TRBV5-1
j_gene: TRBJ2-1
CDR3nt: TGCGCCAGCAGCTTCCGGGCGGGAGAAGCGTACAATGAGCAGTTCTTC
CDR3aa: CASSFRAGEAYNEQFF

d_gene: NA
abundance: medium-sized
v_gene: TRBV7-2
j_gene: TRBJ1-6
CDR3nt: TGTGCCAGCACCTTCTGGCTGGATGCAGGGGTTTCACCCCTCCACTTT
CDR3aa: CASTFWLDAGVSPLHF

d_gene: NA
abundance: few
v_gene: TRBV6-2/TRBV6-3
j_gene: TRBJ1-1
CDR3nt: TGTGCCAGCAGTCTGACAAACACTGAAGCTTTCTTT
CDR3aa: CASSLTNTEAFF

d_gene: NA
abundance: NA
v_gene: TRBV7-2
j_gene: TRBJ2-3
CDR3nt: TGTGCCAGCAGCTTTAGGAGCTGGGGCACAGATACGCAGTATTTT
CDR3aa: CASSFRSWGTDTQYF

d_gene: TRBD1
abundance: NA
v_gene: TRBV7-2
j_gene: TRBJ2-1
CDR3nt: TGTGCCAGCAGCCTCGCAGGGGGTTGGGCCTCCTACAATGAGCAGTTCTTC
CDR3aa: CASSLAGGWASYNEQFF

d_gene: NA
abundance: once
v_gene: TRBV5-1
j_gene: TRBJ1-3
CDR3nt: TGCGCCAGCAGCTTGGTCCCGGAGGGTGGAAACACCATATATTTT
CDR3aa: CASSLVPEGGNTIYF

d_gene: NA
abundance: once
v_gene: TRBV7-8
j_gene: TRBJ2-4
CDR3nt: TGTGCCAGCAGCCCAGGGGGAGGCATTCAGTACTTC
CDR3aa: CASSPGGGIQYF

d_gene: NA
abundance: NA
v_gene: TRBV29-1
j_gene: TRBJ2-1
CDR3nt: TGCAGCGTTGTCGTTCTAGGACTTGGGGAGTTCTTC
CDR3aa: CSVVVLGLGEFF

d_gene: NA
abundance: NA
v_gene: TRBV5-4
j_gene: TRBJ2-3
CDR3nt: TGTGCCAGCAGCATCCACGGACACACAGATACGCAGTATTTT
CDR3aa: CASSIHGHTDTQYF

d_gene: NA
abundance: NA
v_gene: TRBV9
j_gene: TRBJ1-2
CDR3nt: TGTGCCAGCAGCGTAGATGGTCCCCTATCCGGGAGCTACACCTTC
CDR3aa: CASSVDGPLSGSYTF

d_gene: TRBD2
abundance: NA
v_gene: TRBV7-2
j_gene: TRBJ2-1
CDR3nt: TGTGCCAGCAGCTTAGCGCGGGAGATCAGTGAGCAGTTCTTC
CDR3aa: CASSLAREISEQFF

d_gene: TRBD1
abundance: NA
v_gene: TRBV6-5
j_gene: TRBJ1-2
CDR3nt: TGTGCCAGCAGCGACAGGGGTTCCTATGGCTACACCTTC
CDR3aa: CASSDRGSYGYTF

d_gene: NA
abundance: NA
v_gene: TRBV5-6
j_gene: TRBJ2-6
CDR3nt: TGTGCCAGCAGCTTGGGGGCTAGGGCCAACGTCCTGACTTTC
CDR3aa: CASSLGARANVLTF

d_gene: TRBD1
abundance: NA
v_gene: TRBV10-3
j_gene: TRBJ1-6
CDR3nt: TGTGCCATCACCTCGGAACAGGGGCGGTCACCCCTCCACTTT
CDR3aa: CAITSEQGRSPLHF

d_gene: NA
abundance: NA
v_gene: TRBV12-3/TRBV12-4
j_gene: TRBJ1-5
CDR3nt: TGTGCCAGCAGTTCTTTCAGGGGCCAGCCCCAGCATTTT
CDR3aa: CASSSFRGQPQHF

d_gene: NA
abundance: NA
v_gene: TRBV27
j_gene: TRBJ1-6
CDR3nt: TGTGCCAGCAGTTCGCAGGGAAAGAACACCTATAATTCACCCCTCCACTTT
CDR3aa: CASSSQGKNTYNSPLHF

d_gene: NA
abundance: NA
v_gene: TRBV12-3/TRBV12-4
j_gene: TRBJ2-7
CDR3nt: TGTGCCAGCAGCCCCAGCGGAGCCGAGCAGTACTTC
CDR3aa: CASSPSGAEQYF

d_gene: TRBD1
abundance: NA
v_gene: TRBV28
j_gene: TRBJ2-7
CDR3nt: TGTGCCAGCAGTTCTCCGACAGGGGGATCTTCCTACGAGCAGTACTTC
CDR3aa: CASSSPTGGSSYEQYF

d_gene: NA
abundance: NA
v_gene: TRBV18
j_gene: TRBJ2-1
CDR3nt: TGTGCCAGCTCACCAATCGGGGACTCCTACAATGAGCAGTTCTTC
CDR3aa: CASSPIGDSYNEQFF

d_gene: NA
abundance: once
v_gene: TRBV2
j_gene: TRBJ1-1
CDR3nt: TGTGCCAGCAGTGTAGAGGGGGGGACTGAAGCTTTCTTT
CDR3aa: CASSVEGGTEAFF

d_gene: NA
abundance: NA
v_gene: TRBV6-4
j_gene: TRBJ1-6
CDR3nt: TGTGCCAGCAGTGACGAAGCGGGGATTAATTCACCCCTCCACTTT
CDR3aa: CASSDEAGINSPLHF

d_gene: NA
abundance: NA
v_gene: TRBV18
j_gene: TRBJ1-5
CDR3nt: TGTGCCAGCTCACCACAGCAGGGAGGCGGTCAGCCCCAGCATTTT
CDR3aa: CASSPQQGGGQPQHF

d_gene: TRBD2
abundance: NA
v_gene: TRBV24-1
j_gene: TRBJ2-5
CDR3nt: TGTGCCACCAGTGACCAAGGGACTAGCGGGAGAGAGACCCAGTACTTC
CDR3aa: CATSDQGTSGRETQYF

d_gene: NA
abundance: NA
v_gene: TRBV18
j_gene: TRBJ1-1
CDR3nt: TGTGCCAGCTCACCACCGGGAGGGGGAAGGGAAGGCACTGAAGCTTTCTTT
CDR3aa: CASSPPGGGREGTEAFF

d_gene: TRBD1
abundance: NA
v_gene: TRBV6-5
j_gene: TRBJ1-1
CDR3nt: TGTGCCAGCATCCTCCGGACAGGGATGAACACTGAAGCTTTCTTT
CDR3aa: CASILRTGMNTEAFF

d_gene: NA
abundance: NA
v_gene: TRBV5-1
j_gene: TRBJ2-1
CDR3nt: TGCGCCAGCAGCTCAAATAGGGGCTCAGGGAATGAGCAGTTCTTC
CDR3aa: CASSSNRGSGNEQFF

d_gene: TRBD2
abundance: NA
v_gene: TRBV30
j_gene: TRBJ2-1
CDR3nt: TGTGCCTGGAGTAGAGGGGACTACCGTGGGGAGCAGTTCTTC
CDR3aa: CAWSRGDYRGEQFF

d_gene: NA
abundance: NA
v_gene: TRBV5-4
j_gene: TRBJ1-2
CDR3nt: TGTGCCAGCAGCCCGGAGGGCGGAGCTAACTATGGCTACACCTTC
CDR3aa: CASSPEGGANYGYTF

d_gene: TRBD2
abundance: once
v_gene: TRBV5-1
j_gene: TRBJ2-5
CDR3nt: TGCGCCACCTCGCTCAGCGGGGAGGAGACCCAGTACTTC
CDR3aa: CATSLSGEETQYF